A selection of T cell receptor beta chains follows, all from one sample in a study of blood T cell repertoires in COVID-19. The protocol was immunoSEQ multiplex PCR, while the TCRdb copy is restricted to in-frame clones and leaves out a portion. Of around 99,000 clones in the sample, more than 70% are singletons; the top ten hold nearly 5%. Sequencing was carried out using peripheral blood. Receptor source: a man aged 40-55 years with active or convalescent COVID-19. CDR3s include the opening cysteine and the closing phenylalanine or tryptophan. D genes are given only for firm matches. Some rows mark clone size as missing; the rest say once, few, many or name a class of expanded clone.

v_call: TRBV29-1; clone_size: -; j_call: TRBJ1-2; d_call: -; cdr3_aa: CSALRGLGYTF; cdr3_nt: TGCAGCGCCCTTAGGGGCCTTGGCTACACCTTC
v_call: TRBV20-1; clone_size: -; j_call: TRBJ1-5; d_call: -; cdr3_aa: CSAVATGPQHF; cdr3_nt: TGCAGTGCTGTGGCTACGGGGCCCCAGCATTTT
v_call: TRBV7-9; clone_size: -; j_call: TRBJ1-3; d_call: TRBD1; cdr3_aa: CASSPRQGPFSGNTIYF; cdr3_nt: TGTGCCAGCAGCCCCCGACAGGGACCTTTCTCTGGAAACACCATATATTTT
v_call: TRBV19; clone_size: -; j_call: TRBJ1-5; d_call: -; cdr3_aa: CASSAGYHSNQPQHF; cdr3_nt: TGTGCCTCCTCAGCGGGTTATCATAGCAATCAGCCCCAGCATTTT
v_call: TRBV30; clone_size: once; j_call: TRBJ1-6; d_call: -; cdr3_aa: CACLGRGNSPLHF; cdr3_nt: TGTGCCTGTCTCGGGCGGGGAAATTCACCCCTCCACTTT
v_call: TRBV7-6; clone_size: -; j_call: TRBJ2-5; d_call: TRBD2; cdr3_aa: CASSPREGTQETQYF; cdr3_nt: TGTGCCAGCAGCCCGAGGGAGGGGACTCAAGAGACCCAGTACTTC
v_call: TRBV10-3; clone_size: -; j_call: TRBJ1-1; d_call: -; cdr3_aa: CAISDYSLSTEAFF; cdr3_nt: TGTGCCATCAGTGACTACAGTTTAAGCACTGAAGCTTTCTTT
v_call: TRBV9; clone_size: -; j_call: TRBJ2-7; d_call: TRBD2; cdr3_aa: CASSTFRSETTPPRTSGSGNEQYF; cdr3_nt: TGTGCCAGCAGTACCTTTCGCTCTGAGACAACACCTCCACGGACTAGCGGGAGTGGAAACGAGCAGTACTTC
v_call: TRBV5-1; clone_size: -; j_call: TRBJ1-2; d_call: -; cdr3_aa: CASRGDTTSGYGYTF; cdr3_nt: TGCGCCAGCAGGGGGGACACAACTTCGGGCTATGGCTACACCTTC
v_call: TRBV7-8; clone_size: -; j_call: TRBJ2-7; d_call: TRBD1; cdr3_aa: CASSRQGEYEQYF; cdr3_nt: TGTGCCAGCAGCCGACAGGGGGAGTACGAGCAGTACTTC
v_call: TRBV29-1; clone_size: -; j_call: TRBJ2-7; d_call: TRBD1; cdr3_aa: CSVGGTGGSYEQYF; cdr3_nt: TGCAGCGTGGGTGGGACAGGGGGCTCCTACGAGCAGTACTTC
v_call: TRBV6-4; clone_size: -; j_call: TRBJ2-2; d_call: TRBD1; cdr3_aa: CASSGQGGAGELFF; cdr3_nt: TGTGCCAGCAGCGGACAGGGAGGTGCCGGGGAGCTGTTTTTT
v_call: TRBV7-9; clone_size: -; j_call: TRBJ2-1; d_call: -; cdr3_aa: CASRTGGNEQFF; cdr3_nt: TGTGCCAGCAGGACCGGAGGAAATGAGCAGTTCTTC
v_call: TRBV11-3; clone_size: -; j_call: TRBJ1-1; d_call: TRBD1; cdr3_aa: CASSLGEPGQGNTEAFF; cdr3_nt: TGTGCCAGCAGCTTAGGTGAACCGGGACAGGGGAACACTGAAGCTTTCTTT
v_call: TRBV4-2; clone_size: -; j_call: TRBJ2-7; d_call: TRBD2; cdr3_aa: CASSQYLAGGNSYEQYF; cdr3_nt: TGTGCCAGCAGCCAATATTTAGCGGGAGGGAACTCCTACGAGCAGTACTTC
v_call: TRBV19; clone_size: -; j_call: TRBJ2-1; d_call: TRBD2; cdr3_aa: CASSMGGTEQFF; cdr3_nt: TGTGCCAGTAGTATGGGGGGGACTGAGCAGTTCTTC
v_call: TRBV7-2; clone_size: -; j_call: TRBJ2-7; d_call: -; cdr3_aa: CASSLNQGKYEQYF; cdr3_nt: TGTGCCAGCAGCTTAAACCAGGGTAAATACGAGCAGTACTTC
v_call: TRBV28; clone_size: once; j_call: TRBJ1-3; d_call: -; cdr3_aa: CASSPPSSGNTIYF; cdr3_nt: TGTGCCAGCAGTCCACCGAGCTCTGGAAACACCATATATTTT
v_call: TRBV7-3; clone_size: -; j_call: TRBJ1-6; d_call: TRBD1; cdr3_aa: CASSPGTGVSPLHF; cdr3_nt: TGTGCCAGCAGTCCCGGGACAGGGGTGTCACCCCTCCACTTT
v_call: TRBV27; clone_size: -; j_call: TRBJ1-1; d_call: -; cdr3_aa: CASSLRNLNTEAFF; cdr3_nt: TGTGCCAGCAGTTTAAGAAACTTGAACACTGAAGCTTTCTTT
v_call: TRBV7-3; clone_size: few; j_call: TRBJ1-1; d_call: -; cdr3_aa: CASSRGGVNTEAFF; cdr3_nt: TGTGCCAGCAGCCGAGGGGGTGTGAACACTGAAGCTTTCTTT
v_call: TRBV4-1; clone_size: -; j_call: TRBJ1-2; d_call: TRBD1; cdr3_aa: CASSQVPDRANYGYTF; cdr3_nt: TGCGCCAGCAGCCAAGTCCCGGACAGGGCGAACTATGGCTACACCTTC
v_call: TRBV6-5; clone_size: -; j_call: TRBJ2-7; d_call: -; cdr3_aa: CASNDATGSSYEQYF; cdr3_nt: TGTGCCAGCAACGACGCGACAGGTAGCTCCTACGAGCAGTACTTC
v_call: TRBV28; clone_size: once; j_call: TRBJ2-3; d_call: TRBD1; cdr3_aa: CASSYDRVQISQYF; cdr3_nt: TGTGCCAGCAGCTATGACAGGGTTCAGATTTCGCAGTATTTT
v_call: TRBV7-9; clone_size: -; j_call: TRBJ2-7; d_call: TRBD2; cdr3_aa: CASSSSGSSYEQYF; cdr3_nt: TGTGCCAGCAGCTCCAGCGGGAGCTCCTACGAGCAGTACTTC
v_call: TRBV11-3; clone_size: -; j_call: TRBJ2-3; d_call: TRBD1; cdr3_aa: CASSSTGTGGFADTQYF; cdr3_nt: TGTGCCAGCAGCTCAACCGGGACAGGGGGCTTCGCAGATACGCAGTATTTT
v_call: TRBV7-2; clone_size: -; j_call: TRBJ2-1; d_call: -; cdr3_aa: CASSLGSSTHEQFF; cdr3_nt: TGTGCCAGCAGCTTAGGCTCCAGTACCCATGAGCAGTTCTTC
v_call: TRBV5-1; clone_size: -; j_call: TRBJ1-1; d_call: -; cdr3_aa: CASRGENTEAFF; cdr3_nt: TGCGCCAGCAGGGGAGAGAACACTGAAGCTTTCTTT
v_call: TRBV5-8; clone_size: once; j_call: TRBJ1-5; d_call: -; cdr3_aa: CASSLLTGYGYGSNQPQHF; cdr3_nt: TGTGCCAGCAGCTTGTTAACAGGGTACGGGTACGGGAGCAATCAGCCCCAGCATTTT
v_call: TRBV6-2/TRBV6-3; clone_size: -; j_call: TRBJ2-2; d_call: TRBD1; cdr3_aa: CASSPGQLNTGELFF; cdr3_nt: TGTGCCAGCAGCCCGGGACAGTTGAACACCGGGGAGCTGTTTTTT
v_call: TRBV28; clone_size: -; j_call: TRBJ1-1; d_call: TRBD1; cdr3_aa: CASSSPDLQGATEAFF; cdr3_nt: TGTGCCAGCAGTTCCCCAGATCTGCAGGGGGCCACTGAAGCTTTCTTT
v_call: TRBV5-6; clone_size: -; j_call: TRBJ2-3; d_call: TRBD2; cdr3_aa: CASSWREGGTDTQYF; cdr3_nt: TGTGCCAGCAGCTGGCGGGAGGGCGGCACAGATACGCAGTATTTT
v_call: TRBV5-1; clone_size: -; j_call: TRBJ1-1; d_call: -; cdr3_aa: CASSFEGVRNTEAFF; cdr3_nt: TGCGCCAGCAGCTTCGAAGGGGTTAGGAACACTGAAGCTTTCTTT
v_call: TRBV7-3; clone_size: once; j_call: TRBJ2-1; d_call: TRBD2; cdr3_aa: CASSSSPGLASNEQFF; cdr3_nt: TGTGCCAGCAGCTCATCCCCGGGACTAGCGAGCAATGAGCAGTTCTTC
v_call: TRBV7-2; clone_size: -; j_call: TRBJ2-7; d_call: TRBD2; cdr3_aa: CASSVLAGFSYEQYF; cdr3_nt: TGTGCCAGCAGCGTCTTAGCGGGTTTCTCCTACGAGCAGTACTTC
v_call: TRBV28; clone_size: -; j_call: TRBJ2-1; d_call: TRBD1; cdr3_aa: CASSSGQMNEQFF; cdr3_nt: TGTGCCAGCAGTTCGGGACAGATGAATGAGCAGTTCTTC
v_call: TRBV7-9; clone_size: -; j_call: TRBJ2-1; d_call: TRBD2; cdr3_aa: CASSFGTSGEQFF; cdr3_nt: TGTGCCAGCAGCTTTGGGACTAGCGGAGAGCAGTTCTTC
v_call: TRBV21-1; clone_size: -; j_call: TRBJ1-5; d_call: -; cdr3_aa: CASSKAGGRGNQPQHF; cdr3_nt: TGTGCCAGCAGCAAAGCAGGGGGTCGGGGCAATCAGCCCCAGCATTTT
v_call: TRBV6-1; clone_size: -; j_call: TRBJ1-4; d_call: -; cdr3_aa: CASSEVPGLREKLFF; cdr3_nt: TGTGCCAGCAGTGAAGTTCCCGGTCTGCGTGAAAAACTGTTTTTT
v_call: TRBV5-1; clone_size: -; j_call: TRBJ2-1; d_call: -; cdr3_aa: CASSLGLVSYNEQFF; cdr3_nt: TGCGCCAGCAGCTTGGGACTAGTCTCCTACAATGAGCAGTTCTTC
v_call: TRBV4-1; clone_size: -; j_call: TRBJ1-4; d_call: TRBD1; cdr3_aa: CASSQKPGQGPPNEKLFF; cdr3_nt: TGCGCCAGCAGCCAGAAGCCGGGACAGGGTCCCCCTAATGAAAAACTGTTTTTT
v_call: TRBV6-2/TRBV6-3; clone_size: -; j_call: TRBJ1-4; d_call: -; cdr3_aa: CASSDTSSTNEKLFF; cdr3_nt: TGTGCCAGCAGTGACACCAGTTCAACTAATGAAAAACTGTTTTTT
v_call: TRBV5-6; clone_size: -; j_call: TRBJ1-3; d_call: -; cdr3_aa: CASSPNLDRISGNTIYF; cdr3_nt: TGTGCCAGCAGCCCTAACCTCGACAGGATCTCTGGAAACACCATATATTTT
v_call: TRBV27; clone_size: -; j_call: TRBJ2-5; d_call: TRBD1; cdr3_aa: CASTPGRDRQETQYF; cdr3_nt: TGTGCCAGCACCCCAGGACGGGACAGACAAGAGACCCAGTACTTC
v_call: TRBV20-1; clone_size: -; j_call: TRBJ2-7; d_call: -; cdr3_aa: CSASAGLTYEQYF; cdr3_nt: TGCAGTGCTAGTGCAGGGCTAACCTACGAGCAGTACTTC
v_call: TRBV21-1; clone_size: -; j_call: TRBJ1-5; d_call: -; cdr3_aa: CASLFKSQGPRRSYQPQHF; cdr3_nt: TGTGCCAGCCTATTCAAAAGTCAGGGGCCTAGGAGGTCCTATCAGCCCCAGCATTTT
v_call: TRBV28; clone_size: -; j_call: TRBJ2-5; d_call: -; cdr3_aa: CASSLPNFLQTQYF; cdr3_nt: TGTGCCAGCAGTTTGCCCAACTTTTTGCAGACCCAGTACTTC
v_call: TRBV5-6; clone_size: -; j_call: TRBJ2-3; d_call: TRBD2; cdr3_aa: CASSLGAGVSTDTQYF; cdr3_nt: TGTGCCAGCAGCTTGGGGGCGGGAGTAAGCACAGATACGCAGTATTTT
v_call: TRBV5-4; clone_size: -; j_call: TRBJ1-2; d_call: TRBD1; cdr3_aa: CASRRGQEENYGYTF; cdr3_nt: TGTGCCAGCCGGAGGGGACAGGAGGAGAACTATGGCTACACCTTC
v_call: TRBV30; clone_size: -; j_call: TRBJ1-1; d_call: -; cdr3_aa: CAWSGLGGTEAFF; cdr3_nt: TGTGCCTGGAGTGGGCTCGGGGGGACTGAAGCTTTCTTT
v_call: TRBV3-1/TRBV3-2; clone_size: once; j_call: TRBJ2-3; d_call: -; cdr3_aa: CASSQGGGTDTQYF; cdr3_nt: TGTGCCAGCAGCCAGGGAGGAGGCACAGATACGCAGTATTTT
v_call: TRBV7-2; clone_size: -; j_call: TRBJ2-1; d_call: TRBD1; cdr3_aa: CASSLVSGTGAYNEQFF; cdr3_nt: TGTGCCAGCAGCTTAGTCTCCGGGACAGGGGCCTACAATGAGCAGTTCTTC
v_call: TRBV24-1; clone_size: -; j_call: TRBJ1-2; d_call: -; cdr3_aa: CATSDQGYGYTF; cdr3_nt: TGTGCCACCAGTGACCAGGGGTACGGCTACACCTTC
v_call: TRBV4-1; clone_size: -; j_call: TRBJ2-5; d_call: TRBD2; cdr3_aa: CASSPLGLAVQETQYF; cdr3_nt: TGCGCCAGCAGCCCCCTAGGACTAGCGGTACAAGAGACCCAGTACTTC
v_call: TRBV19; clone_size: -; j_call: TRBJ1-6; d_call: -; cdr3_aa: CASTADSIRHSPLHF; cdr3_nt: TGTGCCAGTACGGCGGACAGCATTCGCCATTCACCCCTCCACTTT